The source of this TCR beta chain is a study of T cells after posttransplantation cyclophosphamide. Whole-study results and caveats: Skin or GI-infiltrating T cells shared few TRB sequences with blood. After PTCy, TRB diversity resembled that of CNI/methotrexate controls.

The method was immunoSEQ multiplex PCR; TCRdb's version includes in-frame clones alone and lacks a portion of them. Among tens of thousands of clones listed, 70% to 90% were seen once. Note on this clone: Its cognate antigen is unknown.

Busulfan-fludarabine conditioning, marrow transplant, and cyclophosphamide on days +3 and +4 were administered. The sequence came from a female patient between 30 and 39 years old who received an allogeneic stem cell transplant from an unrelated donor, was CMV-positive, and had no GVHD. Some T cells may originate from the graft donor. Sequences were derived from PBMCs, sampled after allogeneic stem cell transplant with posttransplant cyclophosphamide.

CDR3 amino acids: CATSRISGTGELFF. The CDR3 coding sequence is TGTGCCACCAGCAGGATTAGCGGGACCGGGGAGCTGTTTTTT. The chain is built from TRBV15 and TRBJ2-2, with TRBD2 matching 7 bases. Per germline, CDR1 LNHNV and CDR2 YYDKDF (reference sequence). V dropped 3 bases and J dropped 5; count of bases not matched to a gene: 3. This CDR3 spans 14 amino acids.